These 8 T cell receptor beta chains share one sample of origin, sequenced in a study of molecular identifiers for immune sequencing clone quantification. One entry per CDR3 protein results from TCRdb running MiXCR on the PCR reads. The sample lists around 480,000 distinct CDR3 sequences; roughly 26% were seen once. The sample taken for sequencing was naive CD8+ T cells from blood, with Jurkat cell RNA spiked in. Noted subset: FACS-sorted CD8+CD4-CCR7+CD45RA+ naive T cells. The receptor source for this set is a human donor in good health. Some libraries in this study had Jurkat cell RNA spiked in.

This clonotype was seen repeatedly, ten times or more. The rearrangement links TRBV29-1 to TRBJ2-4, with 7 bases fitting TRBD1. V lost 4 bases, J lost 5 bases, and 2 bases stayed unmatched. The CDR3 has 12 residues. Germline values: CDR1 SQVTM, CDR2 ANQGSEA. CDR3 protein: CSVVGTENIQYF. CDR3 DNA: TGCAGCGTTGTCGGGACAGAAAACATTCAGTACTTC.

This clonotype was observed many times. The CDR3: CASSPLWGRDETQYF. CDR3 in DNA: TGCGCCAGCAGTCCCCTGTGGGGGAGGGATGAGACCCAGTACTTC. The chain links TRBV4-1 to TRBJ2-5, with 7 bases identical to TRBD2. Germline V gene data show CDR1 as MGHRA and CDR2 as YSYEKL. The CDR3 contains 15 residues. The junction had 12 bases not matched to a gene; V was cut back by 6 bases and J by 5 bases.

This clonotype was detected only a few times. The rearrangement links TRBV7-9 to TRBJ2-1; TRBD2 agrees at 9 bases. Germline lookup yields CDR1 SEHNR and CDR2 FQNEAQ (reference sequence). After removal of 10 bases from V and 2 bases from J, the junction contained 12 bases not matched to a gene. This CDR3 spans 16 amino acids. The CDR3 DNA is TGTGCCACTAGAAAGCAAGCGGGAGGAGCCTACAATGAGCAGTTCTTC. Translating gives CATRKQAGGAYNEQFF.

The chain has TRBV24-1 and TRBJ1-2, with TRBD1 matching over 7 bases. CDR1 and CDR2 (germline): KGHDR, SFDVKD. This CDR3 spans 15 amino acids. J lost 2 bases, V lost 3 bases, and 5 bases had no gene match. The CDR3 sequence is CATSDLPTGNYGYTF. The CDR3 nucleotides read TGTGCCACCAGTGATCTCCCGACAGGGAACTATGGCTACACCTTC.

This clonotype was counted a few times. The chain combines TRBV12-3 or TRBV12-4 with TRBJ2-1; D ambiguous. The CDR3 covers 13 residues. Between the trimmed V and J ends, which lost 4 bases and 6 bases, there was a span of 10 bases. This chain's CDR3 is CASSSAAPNEQFF. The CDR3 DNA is TGTGCCAGCAGTTCCGCTGCGCCCAATGAGCAGTTCTTC.

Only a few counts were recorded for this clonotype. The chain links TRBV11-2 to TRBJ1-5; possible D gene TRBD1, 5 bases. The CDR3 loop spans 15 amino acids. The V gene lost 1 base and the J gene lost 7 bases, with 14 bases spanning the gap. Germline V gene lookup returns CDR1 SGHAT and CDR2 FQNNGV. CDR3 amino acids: CASSLAQGKGQPQHF. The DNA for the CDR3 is TGTGCCAGCAGCTTAGCGCAGGGAAAGGGACAGCCCCAGCATTTT.

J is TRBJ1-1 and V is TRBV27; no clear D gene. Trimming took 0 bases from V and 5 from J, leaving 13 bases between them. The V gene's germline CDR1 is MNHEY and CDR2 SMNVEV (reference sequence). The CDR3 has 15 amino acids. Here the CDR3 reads CASSLSRGIGTEAFF. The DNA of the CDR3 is TGTGCCAGCAGTTTATCGAGAGGGATCGGGACTGAAGCTTTCTTT.

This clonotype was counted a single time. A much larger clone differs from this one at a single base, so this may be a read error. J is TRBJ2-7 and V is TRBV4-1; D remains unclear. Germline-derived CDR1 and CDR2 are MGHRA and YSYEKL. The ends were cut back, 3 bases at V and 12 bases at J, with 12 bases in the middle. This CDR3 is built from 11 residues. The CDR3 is CASSHGLGSYF. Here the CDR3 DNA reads TGCGCCAGCAGCCATGGGTTAGGGTCGTACTTC.